The 15 T cell receptor beta chains given below trace back to one sample, sequenced in a study of cytomegalovirus exposure and HLA in healthy donors. In the PCR, 60 Vbeta and 13 Jbeta primers were used. Sequencing used immunoSEQ multiplex PCR; TCRdb keeps in-frame clones, though not all of them. The sample shows 100,000 to 150,000 clones, and about 2% sits with its ten largest clones. The sequenced material came from PBMCs. The receptors stem from a man aged 35-49 years in good health and CMV-seronegative.

The chain recombines TRBV2 with TRBJ2-7; D is perhaps TRBD2 (5 bases). Germline CDR1 reads SNHLY; CDR2 reads FYNNEI. The V and J ends lost 6 bases and 5 bases respectively, with 14 bases between them. The CDR3 totals 13 residues. The CDR3 loop reads CASRRGPSNEQYF. As DNA, the CDR3 is TGTGCCAGCAGACGAGGGCCGTCCAACGAGCAGTACTTC.

The chain recombines TRBV21-1 with TRBJ2-7; the table calls TRBD2, which could not be checked here. TRBV21-1 is a pseudogene segment. The CDR3 extends over 16 amino acids. The CDR3 DNA is TGTGCCAGCAGCAAAGACTCCTTACTTCCTCCCTACGAGCAGTACTTC. It specifies CASSKDSLLPPYEQYF.

This rearrangement joins TRBV5-5 to TRBJ2-4; 7 bases line up with TRBD1. J was trimmed by 3 bases and V by 1 base; bases with no gene match: 1. CDR1 is SGHKS and CDR2 is YYEKEE in the germline V gene (reference sequence). This CDR3 is built from 14 residues. The CDR3 coding sequence is TGTGCCAGCAGCTTGCCAGGGGGCAAAAACATTCAGTACTTC. This sequence encodes CASSLPGGKNIQYF.

The chain is built from TRBV9 and TRBJ2-7; D gene ambiguous. The CDR3 length is 14 residues. V lost 0 bases and J 3 bases, leaving 10 bases between the germline ends. Germline V CDR1 and CDR2: SGDLS, YYNGEE. The chain's CDR3 is CASSVGVSSYEQYF. The DNA of the CDR3 is TGTGCCAGCAGCGTAGGAGTTAGCAGCTACGAGCAGTACTTC.

The chain uses TRBV5-1 and TRBJ2-3; 7 bases agree with TRBD1. J gave up 1 base and V 6 bases, and 8 bases lay outside the gene matches. This CDR3 has 15 residues. Germline V lookup: CDR1 SGHRS, CDR2 YFSETQ. CDR3 region: CASIPGGVGTDTQYF. The CDR3 DNA reads as TGCGCCAGCATCCCAGGGGGAGTGGGCACAGATACGCAGTATTTT.

The V gene is TRBV14, the J gene TRBJ2-5; D possibly corresponds to TRBD2 (6 bases). This CDR3 comprises 16 residues. V lost 4 bases and J lost 2, with 17 bases in between. The germline V gene encodes CDR1 SGHDN and CDR2 FVKESK. The CDR3 nucleotides read TGTGCCAGCAGCCCGGGAGACCGGGGCGGGCAAGAGACCCAGTACTTC. Translation: CASSPGDRGGQETQYF.

The chain employs TRBV21-1 and TRBJ2-1; the table's D call of TRBD2 was not tested on the DNA. TRBV21-1 is described as a pseudogene. CDR3 size: 13 residues. The CDR3 sequence: CASSREQLNEQFF. The CDR3 DNA follows: TGTGCCAGCAGCCGGGAGCAGCTCAATGAGCAGTTCTTC.

V usage is TRBV10-3 and J usage is TRBJ2-7; TRBD2 aligns across 8 bases. Unmatched junction bases numbered 5, after V lost 11 bases and J lost 2 bases. The germline V gene encodes CDR1 ENHRY and CDR2 SYGVKD. The CDR3 loop spans 12 amino acids. The CDR3 region is CAVAGFTYEQYF. The DNA of the CDR3 is TGTGCCGTAGCGGGGTTCACCTACGAGCAGTACTTC.

The chain combines TRBV19 with TRBJ1-5; tentatively, D is TRBD1 (6 bases). The germline CDR1 and CDR2 sequences are LNHDA and SQIVND (reference sequence). Between the trimmed V and J ends, which lost 5 bases and 0 bases, there was a span of 11 bases. CDR3 length: 15 amino acids. The CDR3 region has the DNA TGTGCCAGTAGTCCCACAGGGCGTAGCAATCAGCCCCAGCATTTT. Translation gives CASSPTGRSNQPQHF.

This chain uses TRBV21-1 with TRBJ1-5; the table's D call of TRBD1 was not tested on the DNA. TRBV21-1 is shown as a pseudogene. The CDR3 is 15 residues long. In nucleotides, the CDR3 is TGTGCCAGCAGCGCAAGCGACAGAGGAGCAAGGCCCCAGCATTTT. This translates into CASSASDRGARPQHF.

The chain links TRBV11-2 to TRBJ2-3; D call uncertain. The CDR3 sequence is 14 residues long. CDR1 is SGHAT and CDR2 is FQNNGV in the germline V gene. Trimming removed 4 bases at V and 5 bases at J, with 13 bases between. CDR3 coding DNA: TGTGCCAGCAGCTCATGGCGTGACATAGATACGCAGTATTTT. The encoded protein is CASSSWRDIDTQYF.

DNA of the CDR3: TGTGCCAGCAGCCAAGAGCCAGAGAGCGGGAGCACAGATACGCAGTATTTT. Amino acid sequence: CASSQEPESGSTDTQYF. V gene TRBV4-2 combines with J gene TRBJ2-3; D is possibly TRBD2 (6 bases). The CDR3 runs 17 residues. V shed 0 bases and J shed 0 bases, with 13 bases lying between them. Looked up from germline, CDR1 is LGHNA and CDR2 is YNFKEQ.

The J gene is TRBJ1-5, the V gene TRBV10-2; 7 bases are shared with TRBD1. J lost 3 bases, V lost 6 bases, and 8 bases had no gene match. CDR1 is WSHSY and CDR2 is SAAADI in the germline V gene. The CDR3 covers 15 residues. CDR3 bases: TGCGCCAGCAGAAGTTCCGGGACAGTCAATCAGCCCCAGCATTTT. The encoded protein is CASRSSGTVNQPQHF.

V and J are TRBV28 and TRBJ2-4; 10 bases are shared with TRBD2. J lost 3 bases, V lost 5 bases, and 4 bases had no gene match. This CDR3 is 15 amino acids long. Germline V gene data show CDR1 as MDHEN and CDR2 as SYDVKM. CDR3 amino acids: CASSEGLADKNIQYF. The CDR3, as DNA: TGTGCCAGCAGTGAAGGACTAGCGGACAAAAACATTCAGTACTTC.

V and J are TRBV25-1 and TRBJ1-3; no clear D. V lost 0 bases and J 0 bases, leaving 9 bases between the germline ends. From germline, CDR1 is MGHDK and CDR2 SYGVNS. The CDR3 runs 16 residues. In DNA form, the CDR3 reads TGTGCCAGCAGTGAATATGGCGGGAGCTCTGGAAACACCATATATTTT. As protein: CASSEYGGSSGNTIYF.